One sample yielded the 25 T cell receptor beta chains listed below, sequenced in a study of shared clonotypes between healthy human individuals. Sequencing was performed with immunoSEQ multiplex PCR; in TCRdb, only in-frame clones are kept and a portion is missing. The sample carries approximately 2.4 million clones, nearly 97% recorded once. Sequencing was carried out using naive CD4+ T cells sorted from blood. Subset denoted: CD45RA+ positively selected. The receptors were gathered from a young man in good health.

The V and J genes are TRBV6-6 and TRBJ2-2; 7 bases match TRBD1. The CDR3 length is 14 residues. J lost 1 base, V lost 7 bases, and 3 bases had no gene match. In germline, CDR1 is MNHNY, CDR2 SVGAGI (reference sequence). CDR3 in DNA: TGTGCCAGCAATCGGGACAGGAACACCGGGGAGCTGTTTTTT. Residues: CASNRDRNTGELFF.

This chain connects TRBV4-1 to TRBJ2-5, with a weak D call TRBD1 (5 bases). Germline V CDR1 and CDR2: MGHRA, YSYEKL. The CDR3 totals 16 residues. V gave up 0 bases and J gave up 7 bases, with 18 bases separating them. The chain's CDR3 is CASSQDQGTGPGTQYF. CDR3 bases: TGCGCCAGCAGCCAAGATCAGGGAACAGGCCCAGGGACCCAGTACTTC.

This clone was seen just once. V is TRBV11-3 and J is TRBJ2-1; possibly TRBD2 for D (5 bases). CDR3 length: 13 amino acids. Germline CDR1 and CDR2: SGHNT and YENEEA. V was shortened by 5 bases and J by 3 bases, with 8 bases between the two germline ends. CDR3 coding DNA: TGTGCCAGCAGCCCGGGGAACTACAATGAGCAGTTCTTC. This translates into CASSPGNYNEQFF.

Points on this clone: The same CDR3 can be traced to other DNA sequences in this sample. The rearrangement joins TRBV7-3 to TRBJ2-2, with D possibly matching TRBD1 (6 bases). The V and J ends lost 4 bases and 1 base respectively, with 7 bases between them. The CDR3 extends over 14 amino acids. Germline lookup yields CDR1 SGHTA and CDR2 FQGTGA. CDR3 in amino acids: CASSSGQNTGELFF. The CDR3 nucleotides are TGTGCCAGCAGCTCGGGACAGAACACCGGGGAGCTGTTTTTT.

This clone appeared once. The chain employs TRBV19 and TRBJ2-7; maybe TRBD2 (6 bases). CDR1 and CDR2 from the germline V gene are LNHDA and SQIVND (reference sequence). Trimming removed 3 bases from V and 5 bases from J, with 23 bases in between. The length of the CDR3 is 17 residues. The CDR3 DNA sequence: TGTGCCAGTAGTATGAAAGACGGGAGCCACCACCGGCACGAGCAGTACTTC. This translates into CASSMKDGSHHRHEQYF.

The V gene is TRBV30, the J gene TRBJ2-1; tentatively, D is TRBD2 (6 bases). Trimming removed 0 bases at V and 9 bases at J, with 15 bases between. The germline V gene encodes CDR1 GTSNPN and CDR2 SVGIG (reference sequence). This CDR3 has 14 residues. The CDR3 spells CAWSVSGLGGEQFF. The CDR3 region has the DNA TGTGCCTGGAGTGTCTCGGGGTTGGGAGGTGAGCAGTTCTTC.

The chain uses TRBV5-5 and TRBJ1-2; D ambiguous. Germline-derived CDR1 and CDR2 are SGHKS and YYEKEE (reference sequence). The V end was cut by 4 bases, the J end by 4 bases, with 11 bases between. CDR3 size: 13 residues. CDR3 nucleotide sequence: TGTGCCAGCAGCCTTGACGGTCTCTATGGCTACACCTTC. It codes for CASSLDGLYGYTF. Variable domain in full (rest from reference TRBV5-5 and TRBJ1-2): DAGVTQSPTHLIKTRGQQVTLRCSPISGHKSVSWYQQVLGQGPQFIFQYYEKEERGRGNFPDRFSARQFPNYSSELNVNALLLGDSALYLCASSLDGLYGYTFGSGTRLTVV.

CDR3 amino acids: CASSAETGGSSAEQYF. The CDR3 nucleotides are TGTGCCAGCAGTGCTGAGACAGGGGGTTCTTCGGCCGAGCAGTACTTC. V is TRBV6-1 and J is TRBJ2-7; 9 nucleotides match TRBD1. V lost 4 bases and J lost 6; bases outside the gene matches: 13. This CDR3 is 16 amino acids long. Germline assignment: CDR1 MNHNS and CDR2 SASEGT.

The CDR3 DNA reads TGTGCCAGCTCACCACCGCGGGGGACCCAAGAGACCCAGTACTTC. It specifies CASSPPRGTQETQYF. The chain carries TRBV18 and TRBJ2-5; TRBD2 matches 7 bases. This CDR3 comprises 15 residues. Germline-derived CDR1 and CDR2 are KGHSH and LQKENI. J was trimmed by 1 base and V by 0 bases; bases with no gene match: 2. Using reference TRBV18 and TRBJ2-5 for the parts outside the CDR3, the full variable domain is NAGVMQNPRHLVRRRGQEARLRCSPMKGHSHVYWYRQLPEEGLKFMVYLQKENIIDESGMPKERFSAEFPKEGPSILRIQQVVRGDSAAYFCASSPPRGTQETQYFGPGTRLLVL.

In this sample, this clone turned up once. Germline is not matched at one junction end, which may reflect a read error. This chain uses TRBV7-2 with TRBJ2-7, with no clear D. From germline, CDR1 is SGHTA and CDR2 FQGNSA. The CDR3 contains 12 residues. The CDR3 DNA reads TGTGCCAGCAGCTTAGCTATCTCTAGTGCGGACTTC. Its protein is CASSLAISSADF.

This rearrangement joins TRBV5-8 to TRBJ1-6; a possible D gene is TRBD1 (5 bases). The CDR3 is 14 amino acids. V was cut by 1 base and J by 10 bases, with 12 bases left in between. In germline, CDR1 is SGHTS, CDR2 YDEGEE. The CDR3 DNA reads TGTGCCAGCAGCTTGCAGGGTCGATCGTCACCCCTCCACTTT. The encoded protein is CASSLQGRSSPLHF.

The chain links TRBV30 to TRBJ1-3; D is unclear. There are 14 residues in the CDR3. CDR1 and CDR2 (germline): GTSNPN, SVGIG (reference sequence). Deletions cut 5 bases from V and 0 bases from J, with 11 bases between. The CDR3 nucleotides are TGTGCCTGGGGGAAGGACGTCTCTGGAAACACCATATATTTT. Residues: CAWGKDVSGNTIYF.

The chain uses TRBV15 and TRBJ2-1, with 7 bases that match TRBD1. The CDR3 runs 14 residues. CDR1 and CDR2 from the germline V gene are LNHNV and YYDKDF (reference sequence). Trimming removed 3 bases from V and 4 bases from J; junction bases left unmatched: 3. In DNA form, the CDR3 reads TGTGCCACCAGCAGCCGGGACAGATACAATGAGCAGTTCTTC. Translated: CATSSRDRYNEQFF.

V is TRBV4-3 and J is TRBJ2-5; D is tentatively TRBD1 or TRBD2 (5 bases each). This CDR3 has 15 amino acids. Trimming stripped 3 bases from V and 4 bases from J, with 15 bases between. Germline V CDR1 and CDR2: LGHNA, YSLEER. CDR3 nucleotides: TGCGCCAGCAGCCAGTCCGGAGTGAGGGGAGAGACCCAGTACTTC. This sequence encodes CASSQSGVRGETQYF.

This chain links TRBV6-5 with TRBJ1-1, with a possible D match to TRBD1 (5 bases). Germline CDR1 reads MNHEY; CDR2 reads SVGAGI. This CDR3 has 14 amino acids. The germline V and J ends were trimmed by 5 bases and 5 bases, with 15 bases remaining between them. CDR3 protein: CASSNLGGGTEAFF. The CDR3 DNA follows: TGTGCCAGCAGTAACCTGGGGGGAGGTACTGAAGCTTTCTTT.

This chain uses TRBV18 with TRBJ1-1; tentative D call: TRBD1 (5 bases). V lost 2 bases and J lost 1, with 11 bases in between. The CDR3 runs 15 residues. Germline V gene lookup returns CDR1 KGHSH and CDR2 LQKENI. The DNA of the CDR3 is TGTGCCAGCTCACCAGAACAGGTAACGAACACTGAAGCTTTCTTT. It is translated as CASSPEQVTNTEAFF. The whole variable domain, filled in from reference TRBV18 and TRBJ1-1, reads NAGVMQNPRHLVRRRGQEARLRCSPMKGHSHVYWYRQLPEEGLKFMVYLQKENIIDESGMPKERFSAEFPKEGPSILRIQQVVRGDSAAYFCASSPEQVTNTEAFFGQGTRLTVV.

CDR3 DNA: TGTGCCAGCAGCCGATCCGGGGGGATCGGGGGTGGCTACACCTTC. Amino acid sequence: CASSRSGGIGGGYTF. This rearrangement joins TRBV7-9 to TRBJ1-2; maybe TRBD1 (5 bases). Germline V gene sequence: CDR1 SEHNR, CDR2 FQNEAQ (reference sequence). V was shortened by 5 bases and J by 7 bases, with 20 bases between the two germline ends. There are 15 residues in the CDR3.

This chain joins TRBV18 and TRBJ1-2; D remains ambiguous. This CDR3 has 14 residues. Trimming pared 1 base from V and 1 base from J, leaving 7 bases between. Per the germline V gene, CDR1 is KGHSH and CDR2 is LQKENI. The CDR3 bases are TGTGCCAGCTCACCACGGGGAATTAACTATGGCTACACCTTC. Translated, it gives CASSPRGINYGYTF.

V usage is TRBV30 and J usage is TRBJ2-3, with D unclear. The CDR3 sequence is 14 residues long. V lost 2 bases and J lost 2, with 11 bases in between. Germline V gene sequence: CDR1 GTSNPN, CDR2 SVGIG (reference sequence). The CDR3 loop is CAWSPQDLTDTQYF. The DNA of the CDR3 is TGTGCCTGGAGTCCCCAGGACCTCACAGATACGCAGTATTTT.

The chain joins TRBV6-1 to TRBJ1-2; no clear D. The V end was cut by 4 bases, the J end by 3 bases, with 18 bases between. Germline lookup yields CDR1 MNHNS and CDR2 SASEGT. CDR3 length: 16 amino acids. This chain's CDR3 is CASSGTGLSPDYGYTF. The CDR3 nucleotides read TGTGCCAGCAGTGGAACTGGACTGAGCCCGGACTATGGCTACACCTTC.

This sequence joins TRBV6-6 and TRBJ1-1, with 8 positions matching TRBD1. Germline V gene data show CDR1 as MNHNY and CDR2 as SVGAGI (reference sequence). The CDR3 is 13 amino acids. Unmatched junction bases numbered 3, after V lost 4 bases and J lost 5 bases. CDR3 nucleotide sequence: TGTGCCAGCAGTTCCCGACAGGGGACTGAAGCTTTCTTT. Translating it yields CASSSRQGTEAFF.

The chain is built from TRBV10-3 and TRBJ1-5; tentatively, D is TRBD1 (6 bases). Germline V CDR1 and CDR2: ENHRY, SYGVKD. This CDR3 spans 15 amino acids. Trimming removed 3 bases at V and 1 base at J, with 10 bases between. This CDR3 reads CAISDGTPSNQPQHF. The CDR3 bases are TGTGCCATCAGTGATGGGACACCGAGCAATCAGCCCCAGCATTTT.

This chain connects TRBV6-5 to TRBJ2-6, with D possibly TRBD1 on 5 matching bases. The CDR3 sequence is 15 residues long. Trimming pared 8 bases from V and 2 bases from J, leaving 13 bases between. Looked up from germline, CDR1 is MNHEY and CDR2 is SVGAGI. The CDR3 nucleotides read TGTGCCAGCTGTCAAGGGGTAGCTGGGGCCAACGTCCTGACTTTC. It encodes CASCQGVAGANVLTF.

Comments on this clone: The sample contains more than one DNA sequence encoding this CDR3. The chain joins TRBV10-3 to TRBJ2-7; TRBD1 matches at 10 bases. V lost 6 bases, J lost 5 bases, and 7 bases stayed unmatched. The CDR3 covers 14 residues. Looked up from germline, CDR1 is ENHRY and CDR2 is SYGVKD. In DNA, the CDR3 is TGTGCCATCAGGCCGGGGACAGGGGTAAACGAGCAGTACTTC. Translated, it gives CAIRPGTGVNEQYF.

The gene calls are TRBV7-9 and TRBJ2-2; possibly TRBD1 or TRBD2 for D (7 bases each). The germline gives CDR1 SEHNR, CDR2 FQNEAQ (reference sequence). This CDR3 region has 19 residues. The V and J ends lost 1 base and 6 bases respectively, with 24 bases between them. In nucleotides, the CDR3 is TGTGCCAGCAGCTTAGGGGGATGGTGGGAGACAGGGAGGGCCGGGGAGCTGTTTTTT. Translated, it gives CASSLGGWWETGRAGELFF.